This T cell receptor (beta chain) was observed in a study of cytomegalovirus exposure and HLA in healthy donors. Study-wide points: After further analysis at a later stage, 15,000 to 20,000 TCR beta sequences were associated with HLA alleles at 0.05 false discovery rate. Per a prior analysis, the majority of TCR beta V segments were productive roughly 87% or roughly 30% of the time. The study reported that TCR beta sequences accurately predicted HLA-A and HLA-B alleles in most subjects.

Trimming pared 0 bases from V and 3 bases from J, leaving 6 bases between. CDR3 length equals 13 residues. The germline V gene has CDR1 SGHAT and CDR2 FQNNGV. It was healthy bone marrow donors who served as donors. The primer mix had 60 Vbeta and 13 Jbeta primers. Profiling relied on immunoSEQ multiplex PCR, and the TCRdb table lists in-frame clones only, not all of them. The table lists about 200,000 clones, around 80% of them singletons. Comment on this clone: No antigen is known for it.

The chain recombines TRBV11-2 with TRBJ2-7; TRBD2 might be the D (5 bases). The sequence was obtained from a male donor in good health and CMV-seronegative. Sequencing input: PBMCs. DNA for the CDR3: TGTGCCAGCAGCTTAGATCGGGGCTACGAGCAGTACTTC. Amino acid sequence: CASSLDRGYEQYF.